Below, one TCR beta chain is given with its context. This entry belongs to a study of shared clonotypes between healthy human individuals. Naive CD8 cells, CD45RO-negative and positively selected for CCR7, excluded terminally differentiated effector memory CD45RA+ cells. Assay: immunoSEQ multiplex PCR; the TCRdb copy retains only in-frame clones and omits some. The sample has some 1,900,000 clones, roughly 94% seen once; the top ten hold 1.2%. Sequencing used naive CD8+ T cells sorted from blood. This TCR derives from a man between 18 and 35 years old in good health.

CDR3 loop: CASSLSRGQGFNEQYF. The CDR3 DNA is TGTGCCAGCAGCTTGAGTCGGGGACAGGGGTTTAACGAGCAGTACTTC. The chain employs TRBV7-9 and TRBJ2-7; 10 nucleotides align to TRBD1. Unmatched junction bases numbered 10, after V lost 3 bases and J lost 5 bases. The CDR3 has 16 residues. Germline lookup yields CDR1 SEHNR and CDR2 FQNEAQ (reference sequence). Using reference TRBV7-9 and TRBJ2-7 for the parts outside the CDR3, the full variable domain is DTGVSQNPRHKITKRGQNVTFRCDPISEHNRLYWYRQTLGQGPEFLTYFQNEAQLEKSRLLSDRFSAERPKGSFSTLEIQRTEQGDSAMYLCASSLSRGQGFNEQYFGPGTRLTVT.